This passage covers 10 T cell receptor beta chains from one sample sequenced in a study of beta chain features in type 1 diabetes. The entirety of the isolated RNA underwent reverse transcription, so expressed TCRB transcripts were sequenced. TCRdb's copy holds only in-frame clones and misses some; the assay was immunoSEQ multiplex PCR. The sample holds a few hundred thousand clones, around 13% seen once. Source material: central memory CD4+ T cells from blood. These receptors all come from a man aged 25 to 45 in good health.

This clone was found many times. V is TRBV5-1 and J is TRBJ2-5, with D uncertain. Per germline, CDR1 SGHRS and CDR2 YFSETQ. V gave up 3 bases and J gave up 11 bases, with 2 bases separating them. This CDR3 contains 8 residues. Here the CDR3 DNA reads TGCGCCAGCAGCTCACAGTACTTC. Translated, it gives CASSSQYF.

The chain carries TRBV5-6 and TRBJ1-5; D might be TRBD1 (5 bases). The germline CDR1 and CDR2 sequences are SGHDT and YYEEEE. V was shortened by 0 bases and J by 5 bases, with 9 bases between the two germline ends. This CDR3 is built from 14 residues. Here the CDR3 DNA reads TGTGCCAGCAGCTTGGCCCGGGGCCATCAGCCCCAGCATTTT. It encodes CASSLARGHQPQHF.

This clone was seen more than once but under ten times. This CDR3 reads CASSETAGEGGELFF. The CDR3 DNA sequence: TGTGCCAGCAGTGAAACGGCGGGAGAAGGCGGGGAGCTGTTTTTT. The gene calls are TRBV6-1 and TRBJ2-2; 7 nucleotides agree with TRBD2. Germline CDR1 reads MNHNS; CDR2 reads SASEGT. The CDR3 is 15 amino acids. Losses at the gene ends were 2 bases for V and 7 bases for J; bases not matched to a gene: 7.

This clone showed up just a few times. The chain is built from TRBV13 and TRBJ1-2, with TRBD1 as a possible D gene (5 bases). The CDR3 sequence is 12 residues long. Between the trimmed V and J ends, which lost 6 bases and 4 bases, there was a span of 9 bases. CDR1 and CDR2 (germline): PRHDT, FYEKMQ (reference sequence). Here the CDR3 DNA reads TGTGCCAGCAGTCGGGGGGGCTATGGCTACACCTTC. Protein product: CASSRGGYGYTF.

A few counts support this clone. This chain connects TRBV6-1 to TRBJ1-1, with D possibly matching TRBD1 (6 bases). V lost 1 base, J lost 4 bases, and 7 bases lay in between. The CDR3 runs 13 residues. In germline, CDR1 is MNHNS, CDR2 SASEGT. CDR3 bases: TGTGCCAGCAGTGAAGACAGGGCCACTGAAGCTTTCTTT. It codes for CASSEDRATEAFF.

This chain connects TRBV4-1 to TRBJ1-2; D is ambiguous. The CDR3 spans 15 residues. V lost 1 base and J lost 4, with 13 bases in between. The germline V gene has CDR1 MGHRA and CDR2 YSYEKL. CDR3 sequence (DNA): TGCGCCAGCAGCCAAGCCCTGGGAGGAGGCTATGGCTACACCTTC. Residues: CASSQALGGGYGYTF.

A few counts support this clone. The chain joins TRBV5-5 to TRBJ2-7; 8 nucleotides align to TRBD1. Germline assignment: CDR1 SGHKS and CDR2 YYEKEE (reference sequence). The CDR3 length is 14 residues. Unmatched junction bases numbered 4, after V lost 2 bases and J lost 3 bases. The CDR3 spells CASSFDRGFYEQYV. CDR3 coding DNA: TGTGCCAGCAGCTTTGACAGGGGATTCTACGAGCAGTACGTC.

The chain carries TRBV7-2 and TRBJ2-3, with 8 bases that match TRBD2. The V and J ends lost 0 bases and 1 base, in that order; junction bases with no gene match: 3. CDR3 length: 16 amino acids. Per germline, CDR1 SGHTA and CDR2 FQGNSA. As DNA, the CDR3 is TGTGCCAGCAGCTTAGCAGCGGGAGAGGGCACAGATACGCAGTATTTT. Translated: CASSLAAGEGTDTQYF. Full variable domain (missing parts from reference TRBV7-2 and TRBJ2-3): GAGVSQSPSNKVTEKGKDVELRCDPISGHTALYWYRQSLGQGLEFLIYFQGNSAPDKSGLPSDRFSAERTGGSVSTLTIQRTQQEDSAVYLCASSLAAGEGTDTQYFGPGTRLTVL.

Worth noting for this clone: One end of the junction varies from germline; a read error may be responsible. This rearrangement joins TRBV5-5 to TRBJ1-1; possible D gene TRBD1, 6 bases. There are 16 residues in the CDR3. CDR1 is SGHKS, CDR2 YYEKEE, per germline (reference sequence). The CDR3 sequence is CASSNGGTLKLSVNPF. The CDR3 DNA reads TGTGCCAGCAGCAACGGGGGGACACTGAAGCTTTCGGTCAATCCCTTT.

The gene calls are TRBV14 and TRBJ2-3, with D possibly being TRBD2 (7 bases). The V end lost 0 bases, the J end lost 13 bases, and 14 bases lay between the germline ends. The germline gives CDR1 SGHDN, CDR2 FVKESK. The CDR3 is 13 residues long. The DNA for the CDR3 is TGTGCCAGCAGCCAAGAGGTTCGGGGGGACAAGTATTTT. This sequence encodes CASSQEVRGDKYF.